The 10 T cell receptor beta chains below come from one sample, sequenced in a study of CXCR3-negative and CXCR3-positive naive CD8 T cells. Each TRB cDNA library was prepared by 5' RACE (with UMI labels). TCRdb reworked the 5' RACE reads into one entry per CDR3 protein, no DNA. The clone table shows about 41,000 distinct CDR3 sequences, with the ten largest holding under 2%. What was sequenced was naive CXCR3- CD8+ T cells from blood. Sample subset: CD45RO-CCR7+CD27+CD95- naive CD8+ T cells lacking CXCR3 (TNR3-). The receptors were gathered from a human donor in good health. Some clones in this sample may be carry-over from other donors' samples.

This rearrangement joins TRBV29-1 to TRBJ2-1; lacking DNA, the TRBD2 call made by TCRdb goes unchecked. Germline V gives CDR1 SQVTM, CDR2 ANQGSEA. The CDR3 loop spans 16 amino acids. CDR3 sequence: CSVDGTSGSSYNEQFF.

The chain's CDR3 is CASSLALWAPLGSNTEAFF. The genes are TRBV7-8 and TRBJ1-1. Germline V lookup: CDR1 SGHVS, CDR2 FQNEAQ. This CDR3 has 19 residues. The whole variable domain, remainder taken from reference TRBV7-8 and TRBJ1-1, is GAGVSQSPRYKVAKRGQDVALRCDPISGHVSLFWYQQALGQGPEFLTYFQNEAQLDKSGLPSDRFFAERPEGSVSTLKIQRTQQEDSAVYLCASSLALWAPLGSNTEAFFGQGTRLTVV.

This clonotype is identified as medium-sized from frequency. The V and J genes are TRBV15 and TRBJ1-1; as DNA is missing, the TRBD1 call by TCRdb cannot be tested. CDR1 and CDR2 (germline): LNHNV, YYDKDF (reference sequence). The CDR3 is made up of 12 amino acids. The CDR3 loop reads CATSPGATEAFF.

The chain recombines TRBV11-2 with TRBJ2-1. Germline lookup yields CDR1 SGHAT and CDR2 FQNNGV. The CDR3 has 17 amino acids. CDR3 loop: CASSLVLAGGAYNEQFF.

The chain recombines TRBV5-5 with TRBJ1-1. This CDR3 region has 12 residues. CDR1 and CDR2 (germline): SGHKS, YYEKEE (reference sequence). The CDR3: CASSPHNTEAFF. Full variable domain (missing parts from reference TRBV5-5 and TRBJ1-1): DAGVTQSPTHLIKTRGQQVTLRCSPISGHKSVSWYQQVLGQGPQFIFQYYEKEERGRGNFPDRFSARQFPNYSSELNVNALLLGDSALYLCASSPHNTEAFFGQGTRLTVV.

CDR3 region: CSARDLLRQGDTGELFF. V and J are TRBV20-1 and TRBJ2-2; the D gene TCRdb calls, TRBD1, cannot be checked with no DNA. CDR3 size: 17 residues. Germline V CDR1 and CDR2: DFQATT, SNEGSKA (reference sequence).

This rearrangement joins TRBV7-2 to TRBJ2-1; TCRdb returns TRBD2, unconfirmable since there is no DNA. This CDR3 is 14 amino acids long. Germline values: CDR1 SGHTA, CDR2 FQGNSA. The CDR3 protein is CASSFLVNGGEQFF.

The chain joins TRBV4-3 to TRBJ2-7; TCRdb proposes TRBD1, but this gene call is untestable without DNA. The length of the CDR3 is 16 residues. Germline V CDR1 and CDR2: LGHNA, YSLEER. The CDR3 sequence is CASSQRRQGFVYEQYF.

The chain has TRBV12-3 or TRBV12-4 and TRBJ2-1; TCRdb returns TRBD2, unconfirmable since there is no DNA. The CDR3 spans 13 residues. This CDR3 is CASRRGRNNEQFF.

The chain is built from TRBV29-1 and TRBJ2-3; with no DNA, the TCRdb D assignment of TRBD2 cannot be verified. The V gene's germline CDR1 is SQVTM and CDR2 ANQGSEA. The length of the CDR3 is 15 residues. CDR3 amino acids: CSVEESGDSSYTQYF.